This T cell receptor (beta chain) was found in a study of control samples from healthy donors and cancer patients. Some clones are missing from TCRdb's copy, which holds only in-frame ones; the method was immunoSEQ multiplex PCR. The sample yields 150,000 to 200,000 clones, 90% to 95% seen once. Germline V gives CDR1 KGHSH, CDR2 LQKENI. Germline trimming cut 0 bases from V and 5 bases from J; bases unmatched to any gene: 3. This CDR3 region has 14 residues. This clone was seen only once. The chain combines TRBV18 with TRBJ2-7; 8 bases align to TRBD2. The sequenced material came from blood. The TCR sequence derives from a young man in good health. For the CDR3, the DNA is TGTGCCAGCTCACCACCTAGCGGGGCTCACGAGCAGTACTTC. Translation gives CASSPPSGAHEQYF.